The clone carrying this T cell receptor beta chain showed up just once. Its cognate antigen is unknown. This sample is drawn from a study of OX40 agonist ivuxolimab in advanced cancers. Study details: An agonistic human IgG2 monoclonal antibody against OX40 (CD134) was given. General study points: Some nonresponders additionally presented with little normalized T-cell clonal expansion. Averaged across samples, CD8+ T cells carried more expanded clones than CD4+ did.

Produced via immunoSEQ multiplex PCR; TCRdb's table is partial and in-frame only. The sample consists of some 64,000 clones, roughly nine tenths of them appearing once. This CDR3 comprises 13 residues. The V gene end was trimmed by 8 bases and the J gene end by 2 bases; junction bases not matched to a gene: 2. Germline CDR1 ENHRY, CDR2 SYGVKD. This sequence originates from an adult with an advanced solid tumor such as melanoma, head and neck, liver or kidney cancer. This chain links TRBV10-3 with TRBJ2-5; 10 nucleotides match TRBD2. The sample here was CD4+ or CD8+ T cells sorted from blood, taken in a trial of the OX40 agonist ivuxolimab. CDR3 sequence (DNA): TGTGCCATCGGACTAGCGGTACAAGAGACCCAGTACTTC. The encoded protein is CAIGLAVQETQYF.